This T cell receptor beta chain comes out of a study of cytomegalovirus exposure and HLA in healthy donors. Of note for this clone: Its antigen is unknown.

The CDR3 is 16 amino acids. The germline V gene has CDR1 KGHSH and CDR2 LQKENI. V lost 4 bases, J lost 0 bases, and 7 bases stayed unmatched. Study findings and constraints: Earlier results showed most TCR beta V segments being productive about 87% or about 30% of the time. Overall, roughly 150 TCR beta chains were annotated as cytomegalovirus-associated. The classifier, whose performance was assessed in both the original and validation cohorts, reportedly diagnosed cytomegalovirus status with high specificity and sensitivity. With DRB1 most and HLA-C fewest, TCR association rates differed between HLA loci in a later analysis.

The PCR was carried out with 60 Vbeta primers and 13 Jbeta primers. The method was immunoSEQ multiplex PCR; TCRdb's version includes in-frame clones alone and lacks a portion of them. The sample includes 150,000 to 200,000 clones, approximately 84% of them seen just once. The chain carries TRBV18 and TRBJ1-1; 8 nucleotides align to TRBD1. This receptor was taken from a man between 25 and 39 years old in good health and CMV-seropositive. The sequenced sample consisted of PBMCs. Here the CDR3 reads CASSRGTGLLNTEAFF. For the CDR3, the DNA is TGTGCCAGCTCACGAGGGACAGGTCTTTTGAACACTGAAGCTTTCTTT.